What follows are 15 T cell receptor beta chains derived from one specimen sequenced in a study of CD8+ T cells in alopecia areata. Following RNA extraction, reverse transcription yielded cDNA that acted as the sequencing template. Profiling relied on immunoSEQ multiplex PCR, and the TCRdb table lists in-frame clones only, not all of them. The sample gives 200,000 to 250,000 clones, under 70% of which show up once; 0.95% to 1.5% is in the top ten. Treatment here: oral pan-JAK inhibitor, 5-10 mg twice daily. The source was CD4+ T cells sorted from blood, collected around week 42, from a patient treated with tofacitinib. All receptors derive from a human donor with alopecia areata.

In this sample, this clone turned up a few times. This chain joins TRBV5-6 and TRBJ1-1; the D gene is possibly TRBD1 (5 bases). CDR1 and CDR2 (germline): SGHDT, YYEEEE. This CDR3 has 12 residues. The ends were cut back, 6 bases at V and 7 bases at J, with 13 bases in the middle. This chain's CDR3 is CASTQPGLEAFF. CDR3 in DNA: TGTGCCAGCACCCAACCGGGGCTTGAAGCTTTCTTT.

The V gene is TRBV6-1, the J gene TRBJ2-6; D might be TRBD1 or TRBD2, each matching 6 bases. Germline loops: CDR1 MNHNS, CDR2 SASEGT. Trimming removed 8 bases from V and 1 base from J, with 12 bases in between. CDR3 size: 15 residues. The CDR3 spells CASGQTRSGANVLTF. CDR3 in DNA: TGTGCCAGCGGACAGACTAGATCTGGGGCCAACGTCCTGACTTTC.

The chain has TRBV6-5 and TRBJ1-5, with D possibly TRBD1 on 5 matching bases. The V gene lost 6 bases and the J gene lost 0 bases, with 12 bases spanning the gap. This CDR3 is built from 15 residues. From germline, CDR1 is MNHEY and CDR2 SVGAGI. CDR3 in amino acids: CASSRTRYSNQPQHF. CDR3 DNA sequence: TGTGCCAGCAGCAGGACACGGTATAGCAATCAGCCCCAGCATTTT.

This clone appeared once. The V gene is TRBV5-1, the J gene TRBJ1-1; D remains unclear. Germline loops: CDR1 SGHRS, CDR2 YFSETQ. The CDR3 covers 15 residues. Trimming removed 0 bases at V and 1 base at J, with 10 bases between. CDR3 sequence: CASSLATATNTEAFF. Here the CDR3 DNA reads TGCGCCAGCAGCTTGGCCACAGCTACGAACACTGAAGCTTTCTTT.

This chain joins TRBV6-5 and TRBJ1-1; 9 nucleotides agree with TRBD1. V shed 5 bases, J shed 1 base, and the junction held 5 bases outside the gene matches. The CDR3 extends over 15 amino acids. CDR1 is MNHEY and CDR2 is SVGAGI in the germline V gene. Here the CDR3 reads CASSPGTGWNTEAFF. CDR3 DNA: TGTGCCAGCAGTCCGGGGACAGGGTGGAACACTGAAGCTTTCTTT.

In this sample, this clone turned up once. The chain couples TRBV7-9 to TRBJ2-7; D might be TRBD1 or TRBD2, each matching 5 bases. V lost 5 bases and J lost 7, with 18 bases in between. The CDR3 is 14 amino acids. Germline-derived CDR1 and CDR2 are SEHNR and FQNEAQ (reference sequence). CDR3 sequence (DNA): TGTGCCAGCAGCCCGAGCAGGGCGACGGGAGAGCAGTACTTC. Its protein product is CASSPSRATGEQYF.

This clone was detected once. The rearrangement links TRBV2 to TRBJ1-1; tentatively, D is TRBD1 (5 bases). The CDR3 sequence is 12 residues long. Germline CDR1 SNHLY, CDR2 FYNNEI. V gave up 5 bases and J gave up 11 bases, with 15 bases separating them. The CDR3 DNA reads TGTGCCAGCAGTCTGATTTACGAGGGGGCTTTCTTT. Translating gives CASSLIYEGAFF.

The rearrangement links TRBV10-3 to TRBJ1-5; D ambiguous. Per germline, CDR1 ENHRY and CDR2 SYGVKD. This CDR3 is 12 amino acids long. V was pared by 11 bases and J by 3 bases, with 11 bases between. The CDR3 is CAAATPNQPQHF. The CDR3 bases are TGTGCCGCAGCCACCCCCAATCAGCCCCAGCATTTT.

V and J are TRBV29-1 and TRBJ2-5, with unresolved D. The CDR3 is 14 amino acids. V lost 5 bases, J lost 5 bases, and 18 bases lay in between. Germline CDR1 and CDR2: SQVTM and ANQGSEA. CDR3 amino acids: CSVLSTPGGETQYF. CDR3 in DNA: TGCAGCGTTCTATCTACCCCGGGTGGGGAGACCCAGTACTTC.

This chain connects TRBV10-3 to TRBJ2-2; D may be TRBD2 (6 bases). V was shortened by 6 bases and J by 7 bases, with 9 bases between the two germline ends. Germline CDR1 reads ENHRY; CDR2 reads SYGVKD. This CDR3 contains 12 residues. The CDR3 sequence: CAIRPTSGELFF. DNA for the CDR3: TGTGCCATCAGACCGACTAGCGGGGAGCTGTTTTTT.

This chain links TRBV7-2 with TRBJ2-7, with TRBD1 matching 11 bases. Germline trimming cut 2 bases from V and 3 bases from J; bases unmatched to any gene: 12. Germline CDR1 SGHTA, CDR2 FQGNSA. The CDR3 length is 18 residues. CDR3 DNA: TGTGCCAGCAGCTTATCCGGGACAGGGGGAGTTAATATCTACGAGCAGTACTTC. Translation: CASSLSGTGGVNIYEQYF.

The chain couples TRBV2 to TRBJ2-1; 8 nucleotides line up with TRBD1. This CDR3 is 14 amino acids long. CDR1 SNHLY and CDR2 FYNNEI come from the germline V gene. The trim removed 5 bases at V and 5 bases at J, leaving 5 bases unmatched. The DNA for the CDR3 is TGTGCCAGCAGTTGGACAGGGTTTGACAATGAGCAGTTCTTC. This encodes CASSWTGFDNEQFF.

The table lists this clone with many counts. The chain uses TRBV2 and TRBJ1-6; maybe TRBD1 (5 bases). Germline V gene data show CDR1 as SNHLY and CDR2 as FYNNEI. Trimming removed 9 bases from V and 10 bases from J, with 16 bases in between. This CDR3 is built from 13 residues. The CDR3 DNA follows: TGTGCCAGAGGGGAGGACGGGGAATCACCCCTCCACTTT. Its protein product is CARGEDGESPLHF.

This clone was counted a few times. The chain is built from TRBV15 and TRBJ2-5, with no clear D. The germline V gene encodes CDR1 LNHNV and CDR2 YYDKDF (reference sequence). CDR3 length: 14 residues. V was trimmed by 0 bases and J by 3 bases, leaving 8 bases between them. This CDR3 reads CATSRERSEETQYF. For the CDR3, the DNA is TGTGCCACCAGCAGAGAAAGGTCTGAAGAGACCCAGTACTTC. The full variable domain, in which reference TRBV15 and TRBJ2-5 provide the parts outside the CDR3, is DAMVIQNPRYQVTQFGKPVTLSCSQTLNHNVMYWYQQKSSQAPKLLFHYYDKDFNNEADTPDNFQSRRPNTSFCFLDIRSPGLGDTAMYLCATSRERSEETQYFGPGTRLLVL.

The rearrangement joins TRBV11-2 to TRBJ1-2; the D gene is possibly TRBD1 (6 bases). V was pared by 6 bases and J by 4 bases, with 21 bases between. The CDR3 runs to 16 residues. Germline values: CDR1 SGHAT, CDR2 FQNNGV. The CDR3 loop reads CASSLNQGPSLYGYTF. The CDR3 DNA reads as TGTGCCAGCAGTCTAAACCAGGGGCCGTCTCTCTATGGCTACACCTTC.